This entry is about one T cell receptor (beta chain). The junction had 9 bases not matched to a gene; V was cut back by 1 base and J by 1 base. The CDR3 consists of 18 residues. Germline CDR1 is MNHNS and CDR2 is SASEGT. In the source study's methods: Reference gene primer amplification in the assay estimated nucleated cell counts. The data were produced by immunoSEQ multiplex PCR, yet TCRdb's version contains in-frame clones alone and is incomplete. V and J calls and clone size follow that table, whereas D and trimming were derived from the DNA. Altogether 25,000 to 30,000 clones are present, roughly 90% being singletons, with the ten largest covering 5% to 6.5%. The data were taken from a study of blood T cell repertoires in COVID-19. Across the whole study: Collection of acute and convalescent COVID-19 samples took place in the United States, Italy and Spain.

V usage is TRBV6-1 and J usage is TRBJ2-5; 10 bases fit TRBD1. The source is a human donor in a cohort sampled during active COVID-19. Sequencing input: peripheral blood. The CDR3 here is CASSEGDRGGWAQETQYF. The CDR3 coding sequence is TGTGCCAGCAGTGAAGGGGACAGGGGAGGGTGGGCCCAAGAGACCCAGTACTTC.